These T cell receptor beta chains were read from a single sample in a study of OX40 agonist ivuxolimab in advanced cancers. Using immunoSEQ multiplex PCR, the repertoire was profiled, and TCRdb retains in-frame clones only, with some absent. Of about 35,000 clones listed, about 76% are singletons. The source was CD4+ or CD8+ T cells sorted from blood, collected in a trial of the OX40 agonist ivuxolimab. Receptor source: an adult with an advanced solid tumor such as melanoma, head and neck, liver or kidney cancer. Each CDR3 is given with its conserved first and last residue. The order of the fields is D gene, J gene, V gene, clone size, CDR3 protein, CDR3 DNA. D genes are given only for firm matches. Rows may omit the clone size; those that give it use once, few, many or a size class.

TRBD2 | TRBJ2-1 | TRBV6-1 | NA | CASSDYSGGRNEQFF | TGTGCCAGCAGTGACTATAGCGGGGGGAGGAACGAGCAGTTCTTC
TRBD2 | TRBJ2-5 | TRBV29-1 | NA | CSAMTSGGIQETQYF | TGCAGCGCCATGACTAGCGGGGGAATTCAAGAGACCCAGTACTTC
NA | TRBJ1-2 | TRBV27 | few | CASSFSYGYTF | TGTGCCAGCAGTTTCTCCTATGGCTACACCTTC
NA | TRBJ1-1 | TRBV18 | NA | CASSRYRDLTEAFF | TGTGCCAGCTCACGTTACAGGGATTTAACTGAAGCTTTCTTT
TRBD1 | TRBJ2-1 | TRBV5-6 | few | CASSPDQGAFYNEQFF | TGTGCCAGCAGCCCGGACCAGGGGGCTTTCTACAATGAGCAGTTCTTC
NA | TRBJ2-5 | TRBV21-1 | NA | CASSTTMRTSSSETQYF | TGTGCCAGCAGCACCACAATGAGGACTAGCTCCTCGGAGACCCAGTACTTC
TRBD2 | TRBJ2-1 | TRBV7-2 | NA | CASSLDSGGASYNEQFF | TGTGCCAGCAGCTTAGATAGCGGGGGGGCGTCCTACAATGAGCAGTTCTTC
NA | TRBJ1-5 | TRBV27 | few | CASRAGFTLNQPQHF | TGTGCCAGCAGAGCGGGGTTTACACTCAATCAGCCCCAGCATTTT
TRBD2 | TRBJ2-7 | TRBV5-4 | few | CASSFAERGVAFDEQYF | TGTGCCAGCAGCTTTGCGGAGCGGGGGGTAGCTTTCGACGAGCAGTACTTC
TRBD1 | TRBJ1-2 | TRBV4-1 | once | CASSHLGQGESGYTF | TGCGCCAGCAGCCATTTAGGACAGGGGGAGAGCGGCTACACCTTC
NA | TRBJ1-3 | TRBV28 | NA | CASSLPLESSGNTIYF | TGTGCCAGCAGTTTACCCCTCGAGAGCTCTGGAAACACCATATATTTT
NA | TRBJ2-5 | TRBV5-1 | NA | CASSLGVSLQETQYF | TGCGCCAGCAGCTTGGGGGTGTCACTTCAAGAGACCCAGTACTTC
NA | TRBJ2-1 | TRBV29-1 | NA | CSVEIELGHNEQFF | TGCAGCGTTGAAATTGAGCTAGGCCACAATGAGCAGTTCTTC
TRBD2 | TRBJ2-1 | TRBV6-1 | NA | CASSETVAGNEQFF | TGTGCCAGCAGTGAAACGGTAGCGGGCAATGAGCAGTTCTTC
NA | TRBJ1-5 | TRBV7-2 | NA | CASSSTRDQPQHF | TGTGCCAGCAGTAGCACCAGGGATCAGCCCCAGCATTTT
TRBD2 | TRBJ2-3 | TRBV5-1 | once | CASTLSGGGTDTQYF | TGCGCCAGCACCTTGAGCGGGGGCGGCACAGATACGCAGTATTTT
NA | TRBJ2-3 | TRBV7-2 | NA | CASSLGGRVDTQYF | TGTGCCAGCAGCTTGGGGGGGCGCGTAGATACGCAGTATTTT
TRBD2 | TRBJ2-5 | TRBV30 | few | CAWKSRRLAGYQETQYF | TGTGCCTGGAAATCCCGGCGACTAGCGGGGTACCAAGAGACCCAGTACTTC
TRBD1 | TRBJ2-7 | TRBV5-1 | NA | CASSRLGDRAHEQYF | TGCGCCAGCAGCCGTCTCGGGGACAGGGCCCACGAGCAGTACTTC
NA | TRBJ2-3 | TRBV2 | NA | CASSEALTTDTQYF | TGTGCCAGCAGTGAAGCGCTTACCACAGATACGCAGTATTTT
TRBD1 | TRBJ1-5 | TRBV6-6 | NA | CASSYSIQGAGQPQHF | TGTGCCAGCAGTTACTCGATACAGGGGGCTGGGCAGCCCCAGCATTTT
TRBD2 | TRBJ2-7 | TRBV10-2 | NA | CASTRTSGGYEQYF | TGCGCCAGCACCCGGACTAGCGGGGGCTACGAGCAGTACTTC
NA | TRBJ2-3 | TRBV2 | NA | CASGRIPTSTDTQYF | TGTGCCAGCGGGCGAATACCTACTAGCACAGATACGCAGTATTTT
NA | TRBJ1-1 | TRBV11-1 | NA | CASSRDGGAFF | TGTGCCAGCAGCCGAGACGGTGGAGCTTTCTTT
NA | TRBJ1-1 | TRBV14 | NA | CASSQDPIMNTEAFF | TGTGCCAGCAGCCAAGACCCCATTATGAACACTGAAGCTTTCTTT
NA | TRBJ1-5 | TRBV13 | few | CASSLGRGNQPQHF | TGTGCCAGCAGCTTAGGCCGAGGAAATCAGCCCCAGCATTTT